This TCR beta chain was obtained from a study of CD8+CD57+ T cells in acquired aplastic anemia. Study information: Yields of DNA that came from sorted CD4+ and CD8+ cells averaged approximately 3.2 ug. General study points: Found in both controls and patients were around 29 CD8+ CDR3 sequences.

The use of genomic DNA as template underpinned the TCR beta VDJ and CDR3 profiling. TCRdb passed the reads through MiXCR, listing each CDR3 protein once. The repertoire has 200,000 to 250,000 distinct CDR3 sequences, 55% to 65% of them found once; the top ten carry around 58%. CDR1 is MGHDK, CDR2 SYGVNS, per germline. Trimming cost V 7 bases and J 10 bases; bases outside gene matches: 7. This CDR3 is built from 13 residues. CD8+CD57+ cell expansion had been shown by flow cytometry in patients chosen for sequencing. Severe acquired aplastic anemia was present in every patient. No therapy was given to patients before blood sampling. A note on this clonotype: What it binds is not known.

The genes are TRBV25-1 and TRBJ1-4; 9 bases match TRBD1. Sample: sorted CD4+, CD8+, or CD8+CD57+ T cells (not recorded which) from PBMCs. This TCR came from a human donor with aplastic anemia. The DNA for the CDR3 is TGTGCCAGCATAGGACAGGGGTCTGGAAAACTGTTTTTT. Its translation: CASIGQGSGKLFF.